A selection of T cell receptor beta chains follows, all from one sample in a study of radiation and T cells in renal cell carcinoma. Only in-frame clones appear in the TCRdb table, and some are missing; sequencing was by immunoSEQ multiplex PCR. The top ten clones hold 1.5% to 2% of a sample with roughly 130,000 clones, roughly four fifths of them seen once. The sequencing used blood, collected from a patient whose treatment included radiotherapy and nephrectomy. The receptors here all came from a woman aged 55-69 years with renal cell carcinoma. The CDR3 runs from the conserved cysteine through the conserved F or W. A D gene is named only where the DNA matches it firmly. Clone size is stated in some rows and not others, as once, few, many or a class when expanded.

CDR3nt	CDR3aa	d_gene	j_gene	v_gene	abundance
TGCGCCAGCACCCTACTAGCCCGGCAGGAAGATACGCAGTATTTT	CASTLLARQEDTQYF	NA	TRBJ2-3	TRBV5-1	NA
TGTGCCAGCCGAGCCCCAGGGCAAAACGAGCAGTACTTC	CASRAPGQNEQYF	NA	TRBJ2-7	TRBV6-1	NA
TGCGCCAGCAGTGAGCCAGAGACCCAGTACTTC	CASSEPETQYF	NA	TRBJ2-5	TRBV10-2	NA
TGTGCCAGCAGCTTAGATTCACACTCCTACGAGCAGTACTTC	CASSLDSHSYEQYF	NA	TRBJ2-7	TRBV7-9	NA
TGTGCCTGGAGTAGACAGGAGGAACTGTTTTTT	CAWSRQEELFF	NA	TRBJ1-4	TRBV30	NA
TGTGCCAGCAGCCGTGGCAGGGAAAATTCACCCCTCCACTTT	CASSRGRENSPLHF	NA	TRBJ1-6	TRBV14	few
TGTGCCAGCCTTCAGGGGAGTAATTCACCCCTCCACTTT	CASLQGSNSPLHF	NA	TRBJ1-6	TRBV25-1	NA
TGTGCCAGCAGTTCGGCGGGGAGAGGGGAGACCCAGTACTTC	CASSSAGRGETQYF	NA	TRBJ2-5	TRBV27	NA
TGTGCCAGCAGTTACTCCGACGGTTACACTGAAGCTTTCTTT	CASSYSDGYTEAFF	NA	TRBJ1-1	TRBV6-6	NA
TGTGCCAGTAATACTAACTATGGCTACACCTTC	CASNTNYGYTF	NA	TRBJ1-2	TRBV19	few
TGTGCCAGCAGCTTAATAGGGGTCGGGGACAACACCGGGGAGCTGTTTTTT	CASSLIGVGDNTGELFF	NA	TRBJ2-2	TRBV7-9	NA
TGTGCCAGCAGCCCTAACCAGAGACCAGATACGCAGTATTTT	CASSPNQRPDTQYF	NA	TRBJ2-3	TRBV5-4	NA
TGTGCCAGCAGTGAGAGGGCTGGGGCCAACGTCCTGACTTTC	CASSERAGANVLTF	NA	TRBJ2-6	TRBV6-1	NA
TGTGCCAGCAGTCGGACAGGGGCGGCAACTAATGAAAAACTGTTTTTT	CASSRTGAATNEKLFF	TRBD1	TRBJ1-4	TRBV28	NA
TGTGCCAGCAGCGTAGACAGCTTTGCAGTCCATGGCTACACCTTC	CASSVDSFAVHGYTF	NA	TRBJ1-2	TRBV9	once
TGTAGCACCGGGGGGGGCCAATACAATGAGCAGTTCTTC	CSTGGGQYNEQFF	TRBD2	TRBJ2-1	TRBV29-1	NA
TGCGCCAGCAGCCATGGACCTGACAATGAGCAGTTCTTC	CASSHGPDNEQFF	NA	TRBJ2-1	TRBV5-1	NA
TGTGCCAGCAGCACCACCGGGACAGACAATTCACCCCTCCACTTT	CASSTTGTDNSPLHF	TRBD1	TRBJ1-6	TRBV7-3	NA
TGTGCCAGCAGCTCGTCCCGACAGTGGAACACTGAAGCTTTCTTT	CASSSSRQWNTEAFF	NA	TRBJ1-1	TRBV7-9	NA
TGTGCCAGCAGTTTTGTTGGTAACTGGAGGCCCCAGCATTTT	CASSFVGNWRPQHF	NA	TRBJ1-5	TRBV28	NA
TGTGCCAGCAGCTTGGGGACTAGCGGGACAGGCACCGGGGAGCTGTTTTTT	CASSLGTSGTGTGELFF	TRBD2	TRBJ2-2	TRBV5-4	NA
TGTGCTAGTGGTTGGGGACAGGGGGCAAATACAGATACGCAGTATTTT	CASGWGQGANTDTQYF	TRBD1	TRBJ2-3	TRBV12-5	NA
TGTGCCAGTAGTGTTCTTCCGGGACAGGTAAAAGAGACCCAGTACTTC	CASSVLPGQVKETQYF	TRBD1	TRBJ2-5	TRBV19	NA
TGTGCCAGTAGTATAGATCTAGGGACTCCCCGCGAGCAGTACTTC	CASSIDLGTPREQYF	NA	TRBJ2-7	TRBV19	NA
TGTGCCAGCAGTAACCTAAGATTCGGGACTACCCATTGGAATGAGCAGTTCTTC	CASSNLRFGTTHWNEQFF	TRBD2	TRBJ2-1	TRBV28	NA
TGTGCCAGCAGGTTCGGGGGGACCTACGAGCAGTACTTC	CASRFGGTYEQYF	TRBD2	TRBJ2-7	TRBV7-2	NA
TGTGCCAGCAGTTCTCGTCCCGGGACAGGGGACATTCAGTACTTC	CASSSRPGTGDIQYF	TRBD1	TRBJ2-4	TRBV28	NA
TGTGCCATCAGTTTCACCGGTGGGACGGGGGAGCAGTACTTC	CAISFTGGTGEQYF	NA	TRBJ2-7	TRBV10-3	NA